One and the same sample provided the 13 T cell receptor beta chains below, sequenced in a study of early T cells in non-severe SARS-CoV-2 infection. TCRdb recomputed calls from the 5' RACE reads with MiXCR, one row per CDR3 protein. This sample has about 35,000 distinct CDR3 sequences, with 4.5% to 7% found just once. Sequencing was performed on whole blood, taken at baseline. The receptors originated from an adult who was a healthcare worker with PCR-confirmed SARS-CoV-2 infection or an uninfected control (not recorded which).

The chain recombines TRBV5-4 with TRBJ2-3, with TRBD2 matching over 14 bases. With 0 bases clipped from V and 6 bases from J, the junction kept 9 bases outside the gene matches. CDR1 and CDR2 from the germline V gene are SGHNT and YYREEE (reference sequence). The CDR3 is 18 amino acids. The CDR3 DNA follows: TGTGCCAGCAGCTTGGCCCGACTAGCGGGGGGGAAGGTGGATACGCAGTATTTT. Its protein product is CASSLARLAGGKVDTQYF.

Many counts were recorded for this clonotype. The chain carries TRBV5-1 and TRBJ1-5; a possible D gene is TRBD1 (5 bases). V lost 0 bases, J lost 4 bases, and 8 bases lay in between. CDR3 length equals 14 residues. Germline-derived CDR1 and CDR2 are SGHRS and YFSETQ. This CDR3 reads CASSLGQSNQPQHF. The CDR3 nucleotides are TGCGCCAGCAGCTTGGGACAGAGTAATCAGCCCCAGCATTTT. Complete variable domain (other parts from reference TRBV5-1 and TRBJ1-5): KAGVTQTPRYLIKTRGQQVTLSCSPISGHRSVSWYQQTPGQGLQFLFEYFSETQRNKGNFPGRFSGRQFSNSRSEMNVSTLELGDSALYLCASSLGQSNQPQHFGDGTRLSIL.

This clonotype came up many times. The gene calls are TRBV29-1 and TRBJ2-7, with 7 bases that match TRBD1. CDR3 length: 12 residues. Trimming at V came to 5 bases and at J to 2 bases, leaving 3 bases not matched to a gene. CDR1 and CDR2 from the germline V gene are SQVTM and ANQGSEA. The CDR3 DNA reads TGCAGCGTTCGGACAGGAGCCTACGAGCAGTACTTC. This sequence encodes CSVRTGAYEQYF.

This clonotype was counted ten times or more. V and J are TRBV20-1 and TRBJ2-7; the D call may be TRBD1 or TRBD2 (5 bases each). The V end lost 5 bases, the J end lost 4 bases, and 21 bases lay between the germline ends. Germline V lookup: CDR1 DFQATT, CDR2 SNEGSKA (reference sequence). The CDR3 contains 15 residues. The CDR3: CSASQGPGTGYEQYF. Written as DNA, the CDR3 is TGCAGTGCTTCCCAAGGTCCGGGAACAGGTTACGAGCAGTACTTC.

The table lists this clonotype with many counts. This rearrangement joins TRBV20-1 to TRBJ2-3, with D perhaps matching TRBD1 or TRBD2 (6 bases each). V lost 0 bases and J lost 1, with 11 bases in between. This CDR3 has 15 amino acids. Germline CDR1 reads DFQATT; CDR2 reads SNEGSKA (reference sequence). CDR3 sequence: CSARDGRGRTDTQYF. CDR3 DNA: TGCAGTGCTAGAGACGGTCGGGGGCGCACAGATACGCAGTATTTT.

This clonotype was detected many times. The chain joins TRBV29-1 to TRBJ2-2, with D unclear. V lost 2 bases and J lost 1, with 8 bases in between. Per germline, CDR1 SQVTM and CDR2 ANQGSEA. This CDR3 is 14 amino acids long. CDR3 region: CSVESEKNTGELFF. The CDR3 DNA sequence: TGCAGCGTTGAAAGCGAGAAGAACACCGGGGAGCTGTTTTTT.

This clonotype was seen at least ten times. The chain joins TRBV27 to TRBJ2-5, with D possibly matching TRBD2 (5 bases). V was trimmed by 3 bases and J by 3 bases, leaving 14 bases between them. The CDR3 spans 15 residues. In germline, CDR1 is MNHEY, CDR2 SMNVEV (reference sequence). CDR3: CASSFIGLSEETQYF. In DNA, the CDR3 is TGTGCCAGCAGTTTTATCGGCCTTAGCGAAGAGACCCAGTACTTC.

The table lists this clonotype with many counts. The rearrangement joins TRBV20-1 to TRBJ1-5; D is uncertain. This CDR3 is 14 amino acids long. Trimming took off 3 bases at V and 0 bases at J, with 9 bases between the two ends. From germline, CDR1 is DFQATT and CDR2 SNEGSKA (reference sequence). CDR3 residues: CSARYANSNQPQHF. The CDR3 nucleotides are TGCAGTGCTAGGTACGCTAATAGCAATCAGCCCCAGCATTTT.

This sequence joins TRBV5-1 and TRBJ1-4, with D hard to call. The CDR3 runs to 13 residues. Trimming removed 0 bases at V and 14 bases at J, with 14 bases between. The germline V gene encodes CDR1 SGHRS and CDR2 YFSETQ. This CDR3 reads CASSLASRALLFF. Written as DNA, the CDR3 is TGCGCCAGCAGCTTGGCAAGCCGGGCCCTGCTGTTTTTT.

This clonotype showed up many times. The CDR3 DNA sequence: TGTGCCAGCAGCGCCTTCGGGACAGGGACCTCTGGAAACACCATATATTTT. It specifies CASSAFGTGTSGNTIYF. The gene calls are TRBV9 and TRBJ1-3; 9 nucleotides match TRBD1. The CDR3 has 17 amino acids. Germline V CDR1 and CDR2: SGDLS, YYNGEE. Unmatched junction bases numbered 7, after V lost 3 bases and J lost 0 bases.

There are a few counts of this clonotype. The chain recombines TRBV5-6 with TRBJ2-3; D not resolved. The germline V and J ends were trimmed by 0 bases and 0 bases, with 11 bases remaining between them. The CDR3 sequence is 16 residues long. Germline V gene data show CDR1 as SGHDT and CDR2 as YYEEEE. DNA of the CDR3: TGTGCCAGCAGCTTGGGAGAGGTCTATAGCACAGATACGCAGTATTTT. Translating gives CASSLGEVYSTDTQYF.

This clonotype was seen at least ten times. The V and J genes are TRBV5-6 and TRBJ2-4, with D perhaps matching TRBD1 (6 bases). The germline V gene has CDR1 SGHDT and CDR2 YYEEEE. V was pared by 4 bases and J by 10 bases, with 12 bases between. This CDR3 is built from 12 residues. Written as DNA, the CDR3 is TGTGCCAGCAGCCGGGACACCGGTATTCAGTACTTC. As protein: CASSRDTGIQYF.

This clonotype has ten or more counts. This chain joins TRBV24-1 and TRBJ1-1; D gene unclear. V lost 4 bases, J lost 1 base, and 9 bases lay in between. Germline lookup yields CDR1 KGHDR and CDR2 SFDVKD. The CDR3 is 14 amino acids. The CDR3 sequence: CATSDTKENTEAFF. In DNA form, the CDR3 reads TGTGCCACCAGTGACACCAAAGAGAACACTGAAGCTTTCTTT.